Each of the 23 T cell receptor beta chains below was sequenced from the same sample in a study of T cell changes during pregnancy in multiple sclerosis. The protocol was immunoSEQ multiplex PCR, while the TCRdb copy is restricted to in-frame clones and leaves out a portion. The data show 45,000 to 50,000 clones, around 92% seen once. Sequenced here: CD8+ T cells from peripheral blood mononuclear cells, sampled in the first trimester of pregnancy. These receptors were obtained from a female donor with multiple sclerosis, enrolled in a pregnancy study.

The chain carries TRBV27 and TRBJ2-2, with a weak D call TRBD1 (6 bases). V was cut by 5 bases and J by 6 bases, with 10 bases left in between. Germline V gene data show CDR1 as MNHEY and CDR2 as SMNVEV (reference sequence). The CDR3 consists of 13 residues. The CDR3 reads CASSNRDPGELFF. As DNA, the CDR3 is TGTGCCAGCAGTAACAGGGACCCCGGGGAGCTGTTTTTT.

The table lists this clone with a few counts. The rearrangement joins TRBV2 to TRBJ1-5, with 7 bases identical to TRBD1. Germline V lookup: CDR1 SNHLY, CDR2 FYNNEI. Unmatched junction bases numbered 7, after V lost 8 bases and J lost 9 bases. The CDR3 is 12 amino acids. DNA for the CDR3: TGTGCCAGCCGCACAGGGGATCCGCCCCAGCATTTT. Its translation is CASRTGDPPQHF.

This chain links TRBV4-1 with TRBJ2-1, with 15 nucleotides matching TRBD2. The trim removed 8 bases at V and 0 bases at J, leaving 8 bases unmatched. CDR1 MGHRA and CDR2 YSYEKL come from the germline V gene. The length of the CDR3 is 18 residues. The CDR3 region is CASPRTSGRALSYNEQFF. Here the CDR3 DNA reads TGCGCCAGCCCCAGGACTAGCGGGAGGGCCCTCTCCTACAATGAGCAGTTCTTC.

The chain couples TRBV30 to TRBJ1-1; no firm D call. CDR3 size: 11 residues. CDR1 is GTSNPN, CDR2 SVGIG, per germline (reference sequence). V lost 4 bases and J 2 bases, leaving 5 bases between the germline ends. DNA of the CDR3: TGTGCCTGGAATAGTAACACTGAAGCTTTCTTT. This codes for CAWNSNTEAFF.

This clone was recorded a few times. V usage is TRBV6-1 and J usage is TRBJ1-2; D not resolved. Germline V gives CDR1 MNHNS, CDR2 SASEGT. The CDR3 spans 13 residues. V shed 1 base and J shed 6 bases, with 9 bases lying between them. DNA for the CDR3: TGTGCCAGCAGTGAAGGGAGGCGTAATGGCTACACCTTC. It yields the protein CASSEGRRNGYTF.

The J gene is TRBJ2-1, the V gene TRBV9, with 7 bases lining up with TRBD2. Losses at the gene ends were 7 bases for V and 5 bases for J; bases not matched to a gene: 6. This CDR3 spans 13 amino acids. Per germline, CDR1 SGDLS and CDR2 YYNGEE. CDR3 residues: CASGGLGDNEQFF. The CDR3, as DNA: TGTGCCAGCGGAGGACTAGGGGACAATGAGCAGTTCTTC.

Only one count was recorded for this clone. This chain connects TRBV9 to TRBJ2-1; TRBD2 agrees at 11 bases. The V gene end was trimmed by 4 bases and the J gene end by 1 base; junction bases not matched to a gene: 10. Germline loops: CDR1 SGDLS, CDR2 YYNGEE. This CDR3 has 18 amino acids. CDR3 in amino acids: CASSPSSGGPGSYNEQFF. Here the CDR3 DNA reads TGTGCCAGCAGCCCATCTAGCGGGGGGCCGGGGTCCTACAATGAGCAGTTCTTC.

The rearrangement links TRBV6-4 to TRBJ2-1, with D perhaps TRBD2 (5 bases). The ends were cut back, 4 bases at V and 7 bases at J, with 14 bases in the middle. This CDR3 is built from 14 residues. The germline gives CDR1 MRHNA, CDR2 SNTAGT. The CDR3: CASSAKWERNEQFF. CDR3 nucleotides: TGTGCCAGCAGTGCGAAGTGGGAGCGAAATGAGCAGTTCTTC.

The V gene is TRBV7-9, the J gene TRBJ2-5; 8 nucleotides line up with TRBD2. CDR1 is SEHNR, CDR2 FQNEAQ, per germline (reference sequence). CDR3 length: 17 amino acids. With V trimmed by 0 bases and J by 1 base, 7 bases remained unmatched. CDR3 sequence reads: CASSLARGAGGQETQYF. DNA of the CDR3: TGTGCCAGCAGCTTAGCGCGGGGGGCAGGAGGCCAAGAGACCCAGTACTTC.

The chain links TRBV6-5 to TRBJ2-3; tentatively, D is TRBD1 (6 bases). From germline, CDR1 is MNHEY and CDR2 SVGAGI. The CDR3 extends over 13 amino acids. Trimming left V 6 bases short and J 6 bases short, with 13 bases between. In nucleotides, the CDR3 is TGTGCCAGCAGCCAAATGGGGGCGGATACGCAGTATTTT. Protein sequence: CASSQMGADTQYF.

The rearrangement links TRBV19 to TRBJ2-7; the D is unclear. Trimming shortened V by 3 bases and J by 7 bases, and 13 bases separated the two germline ends. The CDR3 is 13 residues long. Germline V CDR1 and CDR2: LNHDA, SQIVND (reference sequence). The CDR3 here is CASSIFLREEQYF. Here the CDR3 DNA reads TGTGCCAGTAGTATTTTCTTGCGAGAGGAGCAGTACTTC.

J is TRBJ2-7 and V is TRBV4-3; 8 positions agree with TRBD1. The CDR3 has 15 amino acids. Per germline, CDR1 LGHNA and CDR2 YSLEER. Losses at the gene ends were 4 bases for V and 0 bases for J; bases not matched to a gene: 5. CDR3 sequence: CASSLGQASSYEQYF. The CDR3 coding sequence is TGCGCCAGCAGCCTGGGACAGGCTAGCTCCTACGAGCAGTACTTC.

This chain uses TRBV7-8 with TRBJ2-7; D is perhaps TRBD2 (5 bases). Trimming shortened V by 0 bases and J by 6 bases, and 9 bases separated the two germline ends. Germline values: CDR1 SGHVS, CDR2 FQNEAQ. The CDR3 spans 13 residues. CDR3: CASSLAGSAEQYF. In DNA form, the CDR3 reads TGTGCCAGCAGCTTAGCGGGTAGCGCCGAGCAGTACTTC. Complete variable domain (other parts from reference TRBV7-8 and TRBJ2-7): GAGVSQSPRYKVAKRGQDVALRCDPISGHVSLFWYQQALGQGPEFLTYFQNEAQLDKSGLPSDRFFAERPEGSVSTLKIQRTQQEDSAVYLCASSLAGSAEQYFGPGTRLTVT.

CDR3 protein: CASSGWDRGVQETQYF. The DNA for the CDR3 is TGTGCCAGCAGTGGCTGGGACAGGGGAGTCCAAGAGACCCAGTACTTC. The rearrangement uses TRBV2 and TRBJ2-5, with 10 positions matching TRBD1. The J segment lost 1 base and the V segment lost 4 bases, leaving 6 bases of the junction unmatched. Looked up from germline, CDR1 is SNHLY and CDR2 is FYNNEI. The length of the CDR3 is 16 residues.

The chain uses TRBV27 and TRBJ2-7; TRBD1 matches 9 bases. The CDR3 runs to 17 residues. Germline V gene sequence: CDR1 MNHEY, CDR2 SMNVEV (reference sequence). Unmatched junction bases numbered 18, after V lost 6 bases and J lost 6 bases. The CDR3 nucleotides are TGTGCCAGCAGCCCATTATTTCCCTCAGGACAGGGGTTCGAGCAGTACTTC. Translating it yields CASSPLFPSGQGFEQYF.

V and J are TRBV4-1 and TRBJ2-7; weak D call: TRBD1 (6 bases). The germline gives CDR1 MGHRA, CDR2 YSYEKL. The ends were cut back, 1 base at V and 3 bases at J, with 13 bases in the middle. CDR3 length equals 15 residues. This chain's CDR3 is CASSQARGELYEQYF. Here the CDR3 DNA reads TGCGCCAGCAGCCAAGCCAGGGGCGAACTCTACGAGCAGTACTTC.

This chain connects TRBV29-1 to TRBJ1-1; 9 positions match TRBD1. The V gene's germline CDR1 is SQVTM and CDR2 ANQGSEA. The ends lost 7 bases at V and 3 bases at J; junction bases unmatched: 6. The CDR3 extends over 13 amino acids. CDR3 bases: TGCAGCGCTTTGACAGGGGGAGACACTGAAGCTTTCTTT. Residues: CSALTGGDTEAFF.

The rearrangement uses TRBV28 and TRBJ1-1, with TRBD1 as a possible D gene (6 bases). Germline CDR1 reads MDHEN; CDR2 reads SYDVKM. Trimming cost V 6 bases and J 4 bases, with 12 bases left between them. CDR3 length equals 13 residues. CDR3 loop: CASSQGFGTEAFF. Written as DNA, the CDR3 is TGTGCCAGCAGCCAGGGGTTCGGCACTGAAGCTTTCTTT.

This sequence joins TRBV9 and TRBJ2-3; a weak D match, TRBD1 (5 bases). The CDR3 is 15 amino acids. The V end lost 0 bases, the J end lost 4 bases, and 12 bases lay between the germline ends. Germline CDR1 is SGDLS and CDR2 is YYNGEE. CDR3 residues: CASSVEGRAADTQYF. Written as DNA, the CDR3 is TGTGCCAGCAGCGTAGAGGGCAGGGCGGCAGATACGCAGTATTTT.

This clone has a handful of counts. The rearrangement uses TRBV14 and TRBJ1-2; 8 positions agree with TRBD1. Germline V gives CDR1 SGHDN, CDR2 FVKESK. J lost 4 bases, V lost 4 bases, and 5 bases had no gene match. This CDR3 region has 14 residues. The CDR3 DNA reads TGTGCCAGCAGCCCGACGGACAGGGCCTATGGCTACACCTTC. It is translated as CASSPTDRAYGYTF.

This chain uses TRBV27 with TRBJ2-7; TRBD2 agrees at 12 bases. The V and J ends lost 4 bases and 7 bases, in that order; junction bases with no gene match: 5. Germline V gene data show CDR1 as MNHEY and CDR2 as SMNVEV (reference sequence). The CDR3 covers 14 residues. The CDR3 DNA reads as TGTGCCAGCAGTTCGGGACTAGCGGGTAGGGAGCAGTACTTC. Protein sequence: CASSSGLAGREQYF.

The chain carries TRBV18 and TRBJ1-5, with 9 bases that match TRBD1. The CDR3 runs 17 residues. The V gene end was trimmed by 0 bases and the J gene end by 6 bases; junction bases not matched to a gene: 9. Germline-derived CDR1 and CDR2 are KGHSH and LQKENI. The CDR3 sequence: CASSPPVQGAPGQPQHF. CDR3 DNA: TGTGCCAGCTCACCACCGGTACAGGGGGCGCCGGGTCAGCCCCAGCATTTT.

The chain couples TRBV6-1 to TRBJ1-5; D remains ambiguous. V was clipped by 4 bases and J by 7 bases, with 14 bases between them. The length of the CDR3 is 14 residues. The germline CDR1 and CDR2 sequences are MNHNS and SASEGT. In DNA form, the CDR3 reads TGTGCCAGCAGTGTAGGAGGGCTGGGACAGCCCCAGCATTTT. This translates into CASSVGGLGQPQHF.